The next 21 T cell receptor beta chains were all read from a single sample in a study of blood T cell repertoires in COVID-19. Data came from immunoSEQ multiplex PCR; TCRdb stores just in-frame clones and leaves some out. The sample holds 150,000 to 200,000 clones, 80% to 90% seen once. Sequencing used peripheral blood. The receptor set was obtained from a woman in her 70s with COVID-19, enrolled during active disease.

The chain employs TRBV3-1 (or the pseudogene TRBV3-2) and TRBJ2-5, with 12 bases that match TRBD2. CDR3 size: 17 residues. CDR1 and CDR2 from the germline V gene are LGHDT and YNNKEL (reference sequence). V shed 0 bases, J shed 2 bases, and the junction held 4 bases outside the gene matches. CDR3 DNA sequence: TGTGCCAGCAGCCAAGACGGGCTAGCGGGGGGGCAAGAGACCCAGTACTTC. This sequence encodes CASSQDGLAGGQETQYF.

Only one count was recorded for this clone. Different DNA sequences within this sample yield the same CDR3. The chain couples TRBV18 to TRBJ1-1, with TRBD1 as a possible D gene (5 bases). The V gene lost 3 bases and the J gene lost 2 bases, with 7 bases spanning the gap. CDR3 size: 13 residues. Germline V gives CDR1 KGHSH, CDR2 LQKENI. CDR3 sequence: CASSPGLNTEAFF. The DNA of the CDR3 is TGTGCCAGCTCACCGGGACTTAACACTGAAGCTTTCTTT.

This clone has a single count. The chain combines TRBV30 with TRBJ2-7, with a tentative D call TRBD2 (5 bases). Trimming removed 5 bases from V and 9 bases from J, with 17 bases in between. Looked up from germline, CDR1 is GTSNPN and CDR2 is SVGIG (reference sequence). The CDR3 loop spans 12 amino acids. The DNA for the CDR3 is TGTGCCTGGCCCCACGAGGGAGTTGGGCAGTACGTC. Encoded protein: CAWPHEGVGQYV.

The V and J genes are TRBV18 and TRBJ1-6; the D is unclear. The CDR3 has 15 amino acids. V shed 2 bases and J shed 7 bases, with 12 bases lying between them. Germline CDR1 is KGHSH and CDR2 is LQKENI. The CDR3 sequence is CASSPKLEQNSPLHF. As DNA, the CDR3 is TGTGCCAGCTCACCAAAACTAGAACAAAATTCACCCCTCCACTTT.

The chain is built from TRBV19 and TRBJ2-2; 9 positions match TRBD1. The V and J ends lost 5 bases and 3 bases, in that order; junction bases with no gene match: 7. Germline V lookup: CDR1 LNHDA, CDR2 SQIVND (reference sequence). The CDR3 spans 16 residues. CDR3: CASSDPGTGYTGELFF. As DNA, the CDR3 is TGTGCCAGTAGTGACCCCGGGACAGGGTACACCGGGGAGCTGTTTTTT.

The rearrangement uses TRBV2 and TRBJ2-3; perhaps TRBD2 as D (6 bases). CDR3 length: 14 amino acids. The V end was cut by 8 bases, the J end by 1 base, with 13 bases between. Germline assignment: CDR1 SNHLY and CDR2 FYNNEI. The CDR3 loop is CASSGGTGTDTQYF. CDR3 bases: TGTGCCAGCTCCGGCGGGACGGGCACAGATACGCAGTATTTT.

This clone was observed a few times. The chain uses TRBV5-4 and TRBJ2-3; D perhaps matches TRBD1 (6 bases). CDR1 and CDR2 (germline): SGHNT, YYREEE (reference sequence). The CDR3 spans 15 residues. V was pared by 0 bases and J by 7 bases, with 15 bases between. DNA for the CDR3: TGTGCCAGCAGCTTGGCAGGGGCACCGACGAATACGCAGTATTTT. This gives the protein CASSLAGAPTNTQYF.

This clone was seen at least ten times. This sample includes further DNA sequences coding for the same CDR3. This chain joins TRBV7-9 and TRBJ2-7, with a tentative D call TRBD2 (7 bases). The CDR3 has 13 amino acids. V was pared by 1 base and J by 6 bases, with 10 bases between. Per germline, CDR1 SEHNR and CDR2 FQNEAQ (reference sequence). CDR3 in DNA: TGTGCCAGCAGCTTAGGGGGAGGGGGCGAGCAGTACTTC. Translation: CASSLGGGGEQYF.

The V and J genes are TRBV5-1 and TRBJ2-3; tentative D call: TRBD2 (6 bases). The CDR3 totals 15 residues. Trimming removed 4 bases from V and 0 bases from J, with 12 bases in between. Looked up from germline, CDR1 is SGHRS and CDR2 is YFSETQ. The CDR3 sequence is CASSLDGTSTDTQYF. CDR3 DNA sequence: TGCGCCAGCAGCCTGGACGGGACTAGCACAGATACGCAGTATTTT.

The J gene is TRBJ1-1, the V gene TRBV19; 8 bases match TRBD1. V gave up 5 bases and J gave up 5 bases; unmatched junction bases: 7. The CDR3 sequence is 14 residues long. Germline V lookup: CDR1 LNHDA, CDR2 SQIVND (reference sequence). CDR3 coding DNA: TGTGCCAGTAGTTCAGGACAGGGTCGGACTGAAGCTTTCTTT. It encodes CASSSGQGRTEAFF.

This clone occurred once. The CDR3 protein is CASTGTGVDEQYF. CDR3 nucleotides: TGTGCCAGCACCGGGACGGGAGTCGACGAGCAGTACTTC. The chain combines TRBV28 with TRBJ2-7; perhaps TRBD2 as D (6 bases). From germline, CDR1 is MDHEN and CDR2 SYDVKM. There are 13 residues in the CDR3. The V end was cut by 7 bases, the J end by 5 bases, with 15 bases between.

In its sample, this clone was seen a few times. CDR3 sequence: CASSLAGGVEQYF. The CDR3 nucleotides read TGTGCCAGCAGCTTAGCGGGAGGCGTAGAGCAGTACTTC. The chain uses TRBV5-4 and TRBJ2-7, with 9 bases that match TRBD2. The CDR3 sequence is 13 residues long. V lost 2 bases to trimming and J lost 7 bases; unmatched junction nucleotides: 4. CDR1 and CDR2 (germline): SGHNT, YYREEE (reference sequence).

Written as DNA, the CDR3 is TGTGCCAGCAGTAACAGGACCTCTGTATATGGCTACACCTTC. As protein: CASSNRTSVYGYTF. The chain combines TRBV11-2 with TRBJ1-2; a possible D gene is TRBD1 (5 bases). From germline, CDR1 is SGHAT and CDR2 FQNNGV. The CDR3 is 14 residues long. Trimming took off 6 bases at V and 5 bases at J, with 16 bases between the two ends.

The rearrangement joins TRBV28 to TRBJ1-6, with D hard to call. Trimming removed 8 bases from V and 1 base from J, with 9 bases in between. The CDR3 length is 14 residues. Germline assignment: CDR1 MDHEN and CDR2 SYDVKM. For the CDR3, the DNA is TGTGCCAGCGGTAGGAGTTCCTATAATTCACCCCTCCACTTT. This translates into CASGRSSYNSPLHF.

V usage is TRBV19 and J usage is TRBJ1-3; 7 bases match TRBD1. Trimming cost V 9 bases and J 6 bases; bases outside gene matches: 5. CDR3 length equals 12 residues. The germline V gene encodes CDR1 LNHDA and CDR2 SQIVND (reference sequence). CDR3 bases: TGTGCCAGCCGACAGGGAGAAAACACCATATATTTT. It specifies CASRQGENTIYF.

The chain uses TRBV28 and TRBJ2-7, with a weak D call TRBD1 (6 bases). From germline, CDR1 is MDHEN and CDR2 SYDVKM. The CDR3 runs 14 residues. The V and J ends lost 6 bases and 5 bases respectively, with 17 bases between them. The DNA of the CDR3 is TGTGCCAGCAGAATCTTCAGGGGAGTAAACGAGCAGTACTTC. Translated, it gives CASRIFRGVNEQYF.

This clone was observed a handful of times. The chain joins TRBV3-1 (or the pseudogene TRBV3-2) to TRBJ1-6; 7 positions match TRBD1. CDR1 LGHDT and CDR2 YNNKEL come from the germline V gene (reference sequence). The J segment lost 8 bases and the V segment lost 6 bases, leaving 7 bases of the junction unmatched. CDR3 length: 14 residues. The CDR3 protein is CASRRDSAYSPLHF. CDR3 in DNA: TGTGCCAGCAGACGGGACAGTGCTTATTCACCCCTCCACTTT.

This clone was observed a single time. The DNA for the CDR3 is TGTGCCAGCAGCTTAGGGGGCTCCGGGCATCAGCCCCAGCATTTT. Its protein product is CASSLGGSGHQPQHF. The chain carries TRBV7-6 and TRBJ1-5; tentatively, D is TRBD1 (5 bases). Germline-derived CDR1 and CDR2 are SGHVS and FNYEAQ. V was shortened by 1 base and J by 5 bases, with 12 bases between the two germline ends. This CDR3 contains 15 residues.

J is TRBJ1-1 and V is TRBV10-1; weak D call: TRBD1 (6 bases). This CDR3 is built from 13 residues. Germline values: CDR1 WNHNN, CDR2 SYGVQD (reference sequence). V shed 0 bases and J shed 7 bases, with 9 bases lying between them. The CDR3 is CASSESTGYEAFF. CDR3 in DNA: TGCGCCAGCAGTGAGTCTACAGGGTATGAAGCTTTCTTT.

This chain links TRBV3-1 (or the pseudogene TRBV3-2) with TRBJ2-5, with 8 bases that match TRBD2. This CDR3 region has 19 residues. Germline CDR1 and CDR2: LGHDT and YNNKEL (reference sequence). The V gene end was trimmed by 4 bases and the J gene end by 4 bases; junction bases not matched to a gene: 20. CDR3 residues: CASSPLLATGGAAGETQYF. The CDR3 bases are TGTGCCAGCAGCCCCCTCCTCGCCACCGGGGGGGCCGCTGGAGAGACCCAGTACTTC.

The genes are TRBV2 and TRBJ1-6; 7 bases are a match to TRBD1. The CDR3 loop spans 15 amino acids. J gave up 6 bases and V 6 bases, and 8 bases lay outside the gene matches. CDR1 SNHLY and CDR2 FYNNEI come from the germline V gene. CDR3 bases: TGTGCCAGCAGCGGAACCGGGACAGCTAATTCACCCCTCCACTTT. Translating it yields CASSGTGTANSPLHF.